This TCR beta chain was profiled in a study of monozygotic twins with inflammatory bowel disease. General study points: Repertoire similarity did not differ between concordant and discordant twins, possibly owing to limited power. T cell subtypes that differed could not be told apart.

In regard to this clonotype: Its antigen is still unknown.

During cDNA synthesis, UMIs that each contained a 6-nucleotide sample barcode were added by means of template switching. TCRdb reprocessed the 5' RACE reads, with one entry per CDR3 protein and no DNA. In all, the sample yields about 41,000 distinct CDR3 sequences. The CDR3 has 15 amino acids. CDR1 SGHVS and CDR2 FNYEAQ come from the germline V gene. Sequenced input: blood. V and J are TRBV7-6 and TRBJ1-2; the D call from TCRdb, TRBD1, cannot be confirmed without DNA. The sequence was collected from a human donor with ulcerative colitis or Crohn's disease, or a healthy co-twin of an affected twin (not recorded which). The CDR3 spells CASSLSDSTNYGYTF.